The 16 T cell receptor beta chains below come from one sample, sequenced in a study of shared clonotypes between healthy human individuals (dated by TCRdb to 2020 to 2021). Library creation used the immunoSEQ multiplex PCR assay. The clones in this table, taken by TCRdb from immuneACCESS, are in-frame only. Not every clone is retained; where verified, under half of the shortfall comes from an unresolved V gene, and the cause of the rest is unknown. The sample yields 2,100,000 or so clones; almost 96% were counted once. The ten largest clones capture roughly 0.13% of the sample. The specimen was naive CD4+ T cells sorted from blood. Taken with the paper, the label for cell subset or site translates to: CD45RA+ positively selected. Receptors originate from a man aged 18-30 years in good health.

The CDR3 DNA follows: TGCGCCAGCAGCCAAGAACAGGGGTGGAATGGGTACGAGCAGTACTTC. This encodes CASSQEQGWNGYEQYF. The chain joins TRBV4-1 to TRBJ2-7; TRBD1 agrees at 7 bases. CDR1 and CDR2 (germline): MGHRA, YSYEKL. The length of the CDR3 is 16 residues. Germline trimming cut 0 bases from V and 4 bases from J; bases unmatched to any gene: 9.

This clone was detected only once. This chain joins TRBV15 and TRBJ2-5; no firm D call. The V gene's germline CDR1 is LNHNV and CDR2 YYDKDF (reference sequence). Trimming took off 2 bases at V and 0 bases at J, with 10 bases between the two ends. The CDR3 runs 15 residues. CDR3 in DNA: TGTGCCACCAGCAGATCCCAGCTAGACCAAGAGACCCAGTACTTC. The encoded protein is CATSRSQLDQETQYF.

V is TRBV21-1 and J is TRBJ1-5; no check of the table's D call, TRBD1, against the DNA was made. TRBV21-1 is a pseudogene locus. The CDR3 runs 14 residues. The CDR3 DNA is TGTGCCAGCAGCAAGGTTGTCACAGTGAAGCCCCAGCATTTT. This codes for CASSKVVTVKPQHF.

This clone is a singleton in its sample. The chain is built from TRBV5-1 and TRBJ1-1; D call uncertain. Trimming stripped 7 bases from V and 3 bases from J, with 13 bases between. Germline V lookup: CDR1 SGHRS, CDR2 YFSETQ. This CDR3 is built from 13 residues. CDR3 residues: CASAYWVDTEAFF. The CDR3 nucleotides are TGCGCCAGCGCGTATTGGGTAGACACTGAAGCTTTCTTT. The full variable domain, its missing parts supplied by reference TRBV5-1 and TRBJ1-1, is KAGVTQTPRYLIKTRGQQVTLSCSPISGHRSVSWYQQTPGQGLQFLFEYFSETQRNKGNFPGRFSGRQFSNSRSEMNVSTLELGDSALYLCASAYWVDTEAFFGQGTRLTVV.

The chain couples TRBV27 to TRBJ2-7, with D perhaps TRBD2 (6 bases). Germline V gene lookup returns CDR1 MNHEY and CDR2 SMNVEV (reference sequence). Trimming left V 5 bases short and J 6 bases short, with 23 bases between. CDR3 length: 16 residues. CDR3 coding DNA: TGTGCCAGCAGTCCCCTGGGACTCTCCCGGCTCGGCGAGCAGTACTTC. It encodes CASSPLGLSRLGEQYF.

The chain uses TRBV10-2 and TRBJ1-4; 8 nucleotides match TRBD1. Germline CDR1 reads WSHSY; CDR2 reads SAAADI. The V gene end was trimmed by 3 bases and the J gene end by 6 bases; junction bases not matched to a gene: 3. The CDR3 runs to 14 residues. CDR3 protein: CASSDRGRDEKLFF. The CDR3 DNA reads TGCGCCAGCAGTGACAGGGGGCGGGATGAAAAACTGTTTTTT.

The genes are TRBV5-1 and TRBJ2-3, with TRBD2 matching 13 bases. Losses at the gene ends were 4 bases for V and 5 bases for J; bases not matched to a gene: 4. This CDR3 comprises 15 residues. Looked up from germline, CDR1 is SGHRS and CDR2 is YFSETQ. The CDR3: CASSPLAGGRDTQYF. CDR3 sequence (DNA): TGCGCCAGCAGCCCACTAGCGGGGGGGCGAGATACGCAGTATTTT.

This clone has a handful of counts. The V gene is TRBV5-1, the J gene TRBJ2-3; D unresolved. CDR1 and CDR2 from the germline V gene are SGHRS and YFSETQ. This CDR3 contains 12 residues. Between the trimmed V and J ends, which lost 4 bases and 1 base, there was a span of 4 bases. The DNA for the CDR3 is TGCGCCAGCAGCGACGGCACAGATACGCAGTATTTT. It codes for CASSDGTDTQYF.

The chain recombines TRBV19 with TRBJ1-4, with D hard to call. Between the trimmed V and J ends, which lost 5 bases and 7 bases, there was a span of 11 bases. There are 13 residues in the CDR3. The germline CDR1 and CDR2 sequences are LNHDA and SQIVND (reference sequence). The CDR3 sequence is CASSLSGSEKLFF. The CDR3 DNA reads TGTGCCAGTAGTCTCTCCGGGAGTGAAAAACTGTTTTTT.

V gene TRBV14 combines with J gene TRBJ1-5; D not certain. This CDR3 is built from 18 residues. CDR1 is SGHDN, CDR2 FVKESK, per germline. V was cut by 0 bases and J by 0 bases, with 15 bases left in between. For the CDR3, the DNA is TGTGCCAGCAGCCAAGATCGCGTAGACGAGTATAGCAATCAGCCCCAGCATTTT. It specifies CASSQDRVDEYSNQPQHF.

In the case of this clone: The sample carries other DNA sequences with the same CDR3. The chain uses TRBV6-1 and TRBJ2-2; TRBD1 matches 8 bases. CDR3 length: 15 amino acids. J gave up 5 bases and V 5 bases, and 7 bases lay outside the gene matches. Germline CDR1 reads MNHNS; CDR2 reads SASEGT. CDR3 DNA: TGTGCCAGCAGTTCGGGGACAGGCGATACCGGGGAGCTGTTTTTT. Translating gives CASSSGTGDTGELFF.

The V call is TRBV7-6, the J call TRBJ2-3; 7 bases are shared with TRBD2. After removal of 8 bases from V and 5 bases from J, the junction contained 16 bases not matched to a gene. The CDR3 runs to 16 residues. Germline V gene sequence: CDR1 SGHVS, CDR2 FNYEAQ. In DNA, the CDR3 is TGTGCCAGCCGTATAGGCCGGTCTAGCGGACTAGATACGCAGTATTTT. Translation gives CASRIGRSSGLDTQYF.

This chain links TRBV20-1 with TRBJ2-7, with D perhaps matching TRBD2 (6 bases). The CDR3 runs 11 residues. Germline V lookup: CDR1 DFQATT, CDR2 SNEGSKA (reference sequence). In DNA, the CDR3 is TGCAGCCATCGGGGGATCTACGAGCAGTACTTC. It is translated as CSHRGIYEQYF.

The chain carries TRBV5-1 and TRBJ2-2, with D possibly being TRBD1 (5 bases). This CDR3 spans 15 amino acids. V lost 3 bases, J lost 6 bases, and 15 bases lay in between. From germline, CDR1 is SGHRS and CDR2 YFSETQ. The CDR3: CASSSAEPRAGELFF. The CDR3, as DNA: TGCGCCAGCAGCTCCGCGGAGCCCAGGGCCGGGGAGCTGTTTTTT. The full variable domain, with the rest looked up from reference TRBV5-1 and TRBJ2-2, is KAGVTQTPRYLIKTRGQQVTLSCSPISGHRSVSWYQQTPGQGLQFLFEYFSETQRNKGNFPGRFSGRQFSNSRSEMNVSTLELGDSALYLCASSSAEPRAGELFFGEGSRLTVL.

The J gene is TRBJ1-4, the V gene TRBV2; possible D gene TRBD1, 5 bases. V lost 11 bases to trimming and J lost 3 bases, with 7 bases between them. The CDR3 has 11 residues. Germline lookup yields CDR1 SNHLY and CDR2 FYNNEI. This CDR3 is CAGTANEKLFF. The CDR3 nucleotides are TGTGCCGGGACGGCTAATGAAAAACTGTTTTTT.

The chain joins TRBV14 to TRBJ2-2; 13 positions agree with TRBD2. The CDR3 is 17 amino acids. V shed 1 base and J 5 bases; nucleotides not matched to a gene: 4. Germline V gene data show CDR1 as SGHDN and CDR2 as FVKESK. CDR3 loop: CASSQGGLAGVTGELFF. The DNA of the CDR3 is TGTGCCAGCAGCCAAGGAGGACTAGCGGGGGTGACCGGGGAGCTGTTTTTT.